This TCR beta chain was recorded in a study of cytomegalovirus exposure and HLA in healthy donors. The PCR employed 60 Vbeta primers together with 13 Jbeta primers. Produced via immunoSEQ multiplex PCR; TCRdb's table is partial and in-frame only. The sample contains around 130,000 clones, 60% to 85% of which appear only once. The donors were healthy bone marrow donors. This CDR3 has 13 residues. CDR1 is LNHDA and CDR2 is SQIVND in the germline V gene (reference sequence). The J segment lost 1 base and the V segment lost 3 bases, leaving 0 bases of the junction unmatched. The clonotype comes from a man aged 40-50 years in good health and CMV-seronegative. The chain is built from TRBV19 and TRBJ2-7; 7 bases align to TRBD1. Material: PBMCs. In DNA, the CDR3 is TGTGCCAGTAGTATGGGACAGTCCTACGAGCAGTACTTC. Translated: CASSMGQSYEQYF.